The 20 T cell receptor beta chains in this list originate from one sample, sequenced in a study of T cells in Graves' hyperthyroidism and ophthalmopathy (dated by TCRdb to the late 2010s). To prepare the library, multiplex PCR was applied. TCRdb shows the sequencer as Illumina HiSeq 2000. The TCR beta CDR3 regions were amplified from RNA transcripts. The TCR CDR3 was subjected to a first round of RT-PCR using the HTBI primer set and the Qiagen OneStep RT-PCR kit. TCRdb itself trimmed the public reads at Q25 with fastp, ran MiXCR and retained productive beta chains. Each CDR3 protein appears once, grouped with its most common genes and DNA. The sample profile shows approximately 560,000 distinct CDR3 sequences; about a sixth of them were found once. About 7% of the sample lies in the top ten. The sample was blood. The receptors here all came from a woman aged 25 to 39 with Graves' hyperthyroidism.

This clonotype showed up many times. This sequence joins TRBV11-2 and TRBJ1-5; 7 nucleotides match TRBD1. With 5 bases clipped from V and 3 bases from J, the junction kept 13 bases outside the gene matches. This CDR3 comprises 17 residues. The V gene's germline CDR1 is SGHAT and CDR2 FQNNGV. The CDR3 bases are TGTGCCAGCAGCGAAGACGAGTCGGGACAGCTCAATCAGCCCCAGCATTTT. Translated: CASSEDESGQLNQPQHF.

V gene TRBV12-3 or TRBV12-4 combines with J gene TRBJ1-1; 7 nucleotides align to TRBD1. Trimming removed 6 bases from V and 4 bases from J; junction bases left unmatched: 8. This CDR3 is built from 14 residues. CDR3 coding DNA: TGTGCCAGCAGACCCGACAGGGCCTCCACTGAAGCTTTCTTT. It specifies CASRPDRASTEAFF.

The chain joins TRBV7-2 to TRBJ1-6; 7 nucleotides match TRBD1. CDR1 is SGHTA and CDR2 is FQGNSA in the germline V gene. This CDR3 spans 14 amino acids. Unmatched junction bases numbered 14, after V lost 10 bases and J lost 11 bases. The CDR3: CATATGLFGTPLHF. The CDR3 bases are TGTGCCACTGCGACAGGGCTCTTTGGGACACCCCTCCACTTT.

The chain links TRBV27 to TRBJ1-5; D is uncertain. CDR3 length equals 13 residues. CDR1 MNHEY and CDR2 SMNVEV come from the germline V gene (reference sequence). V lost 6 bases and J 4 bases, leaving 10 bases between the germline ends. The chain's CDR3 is CASSLQRNQPQHF. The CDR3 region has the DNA TGTGCCAGCAGCCTCCAACGGAATCAGCCCCAGCATTTT.

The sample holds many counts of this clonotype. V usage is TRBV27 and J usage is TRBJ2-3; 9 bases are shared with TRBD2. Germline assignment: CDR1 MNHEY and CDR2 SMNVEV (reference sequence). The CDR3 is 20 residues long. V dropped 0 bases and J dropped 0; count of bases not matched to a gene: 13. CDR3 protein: CASSLSIGLAGYQSTDTQYF. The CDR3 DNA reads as TGTGCCAGCAGTTTATCGATCGGCCTAGCGGGATATCAAAGCACAGATACGCAGTATTTT.

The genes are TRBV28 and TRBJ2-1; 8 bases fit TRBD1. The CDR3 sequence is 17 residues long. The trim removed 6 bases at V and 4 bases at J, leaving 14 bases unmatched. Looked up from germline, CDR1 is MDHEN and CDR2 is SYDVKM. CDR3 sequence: CASSPSRRTGRYNEQFF. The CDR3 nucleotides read TGTGCCAGCAGCCCTTCCCGGAGGACAGGGAGGTACAATGAGCAGTTCTTC.

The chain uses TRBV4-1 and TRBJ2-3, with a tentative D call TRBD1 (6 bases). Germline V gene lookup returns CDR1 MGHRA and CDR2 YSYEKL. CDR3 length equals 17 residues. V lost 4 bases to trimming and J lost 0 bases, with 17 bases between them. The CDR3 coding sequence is TGCGCCAGCAGCCTCCCCGGGGACACCTTCAGCACAGATACGCAGTATTTT. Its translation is CASSLPGDTFSTDTQYF.

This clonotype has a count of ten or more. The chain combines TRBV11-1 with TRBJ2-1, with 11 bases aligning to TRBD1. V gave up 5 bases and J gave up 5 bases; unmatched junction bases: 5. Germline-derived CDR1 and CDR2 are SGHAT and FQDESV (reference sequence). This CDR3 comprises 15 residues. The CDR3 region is CASSPDRGQDNEQFF. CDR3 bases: TGTGCCAGCAGCCCGGACAGGGGGCAAGACAATGAGCAGTTCTTC.

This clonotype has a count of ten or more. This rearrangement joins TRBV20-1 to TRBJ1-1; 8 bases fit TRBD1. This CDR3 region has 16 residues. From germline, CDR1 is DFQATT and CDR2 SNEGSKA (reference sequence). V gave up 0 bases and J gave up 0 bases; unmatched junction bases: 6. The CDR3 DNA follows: TGCAGTGCTAGAGACCCGGGACAGGATCTGAACACTGAAGCTTTCTTT. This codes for CSARDPGQDLNTEAFF.

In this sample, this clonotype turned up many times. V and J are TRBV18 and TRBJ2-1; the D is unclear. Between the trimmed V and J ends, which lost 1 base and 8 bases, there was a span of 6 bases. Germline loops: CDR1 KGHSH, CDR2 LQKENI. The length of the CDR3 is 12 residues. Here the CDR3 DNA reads TGTGCCAGCTCACCACAGTATTATGAGCAGTTCTTC. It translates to CASSPQYYEQFF.

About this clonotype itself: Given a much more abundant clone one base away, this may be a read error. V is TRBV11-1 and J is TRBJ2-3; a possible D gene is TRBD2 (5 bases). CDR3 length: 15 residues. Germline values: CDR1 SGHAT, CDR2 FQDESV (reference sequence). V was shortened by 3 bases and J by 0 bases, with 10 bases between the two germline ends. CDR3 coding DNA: TGTGCCAGCAGCTTGGAACTAGGTAGCACAGATACGCAGTATTTT. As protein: CASSLELGSTDTQYF.

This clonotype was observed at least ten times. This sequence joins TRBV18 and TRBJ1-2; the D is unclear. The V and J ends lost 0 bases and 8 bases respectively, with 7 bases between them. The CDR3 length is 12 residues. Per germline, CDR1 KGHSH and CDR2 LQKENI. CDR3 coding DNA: TGTGCCAGCTCACCACCTAGCGCCGGCTACACCTTC. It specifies CASSPPSAGYTF.

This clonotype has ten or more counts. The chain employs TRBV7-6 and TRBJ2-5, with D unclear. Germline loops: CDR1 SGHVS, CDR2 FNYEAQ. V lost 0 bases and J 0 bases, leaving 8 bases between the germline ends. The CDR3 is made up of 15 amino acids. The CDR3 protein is CASSLAATNQETQYF. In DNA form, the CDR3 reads TGTGCCAGCAGCTTAGCGGCAACTAACCAAGAGACCCAGTACTTC.

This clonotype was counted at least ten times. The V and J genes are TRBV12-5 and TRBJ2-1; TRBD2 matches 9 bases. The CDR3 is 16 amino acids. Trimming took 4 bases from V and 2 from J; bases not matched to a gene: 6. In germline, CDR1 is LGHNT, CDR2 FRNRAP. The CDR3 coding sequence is TGTGCTAGTGGTTATCACCTAGCGGGAACCTACAATGAGCAGTTCTTC. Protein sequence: CASGYHLAGTYNEQFF.

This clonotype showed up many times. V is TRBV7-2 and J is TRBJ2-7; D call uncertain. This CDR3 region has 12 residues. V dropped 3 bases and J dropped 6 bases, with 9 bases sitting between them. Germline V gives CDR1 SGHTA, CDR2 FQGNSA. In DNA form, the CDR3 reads TGTGCCAGCAGCTTCGACCGGCGCGAGCAGTACTTC. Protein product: CASSFDRREQYF.

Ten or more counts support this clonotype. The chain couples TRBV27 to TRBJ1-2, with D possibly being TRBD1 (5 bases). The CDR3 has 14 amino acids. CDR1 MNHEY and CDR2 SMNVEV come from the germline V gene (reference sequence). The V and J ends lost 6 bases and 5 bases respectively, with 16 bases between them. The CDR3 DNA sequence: TGTGCCAGCAGCCTAACAGGCGGAGGGTATGGCTACACCTTC. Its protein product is CASSLTGGGYGYTF.

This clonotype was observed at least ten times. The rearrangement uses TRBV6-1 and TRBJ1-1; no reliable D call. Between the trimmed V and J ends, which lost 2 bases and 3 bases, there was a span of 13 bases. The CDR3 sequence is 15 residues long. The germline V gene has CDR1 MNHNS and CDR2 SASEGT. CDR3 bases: TGTGCCAGCAGTGAACTCCTACCCGGGGACACTGAAGCTTTCTTT. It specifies CASSELLPGDTEAFF.

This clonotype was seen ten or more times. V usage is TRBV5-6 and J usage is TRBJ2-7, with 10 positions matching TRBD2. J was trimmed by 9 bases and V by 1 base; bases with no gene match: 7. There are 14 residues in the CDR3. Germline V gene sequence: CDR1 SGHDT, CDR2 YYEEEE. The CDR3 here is CASSLTLAGVAQYF. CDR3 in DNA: TGTGCCAGCAGCTTGACCCTAGCGGGAGTCGCGCAGTACTTC.

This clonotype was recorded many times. The CDR3 sequence: CASSSADLGGHTQYF. The CDR3 DNA reads TGTGCCAGCAGTTCTGCGGACTTAGGGGGCCATACGCAGTATTTT. V gene TRBV28 combines with J gene TRBJ2-3; 7 bases are a match to TRBD1. Germline CDR1 MDHEN, CDR2 SYDVKM. This CDR3 has 15 amino acids. After removal of 4 bases from V and 7 bases from J, the junction contained 11 bases not matched to a gene.

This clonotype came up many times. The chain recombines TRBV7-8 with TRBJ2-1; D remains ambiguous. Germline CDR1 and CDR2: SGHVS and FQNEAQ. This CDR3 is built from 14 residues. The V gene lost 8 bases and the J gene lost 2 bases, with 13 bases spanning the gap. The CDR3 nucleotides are TGTGCCAGCCAGTTCGCGGCGCCCTACAATGAGCAGTTCTTC. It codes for CASQFAAPYNEQFF.